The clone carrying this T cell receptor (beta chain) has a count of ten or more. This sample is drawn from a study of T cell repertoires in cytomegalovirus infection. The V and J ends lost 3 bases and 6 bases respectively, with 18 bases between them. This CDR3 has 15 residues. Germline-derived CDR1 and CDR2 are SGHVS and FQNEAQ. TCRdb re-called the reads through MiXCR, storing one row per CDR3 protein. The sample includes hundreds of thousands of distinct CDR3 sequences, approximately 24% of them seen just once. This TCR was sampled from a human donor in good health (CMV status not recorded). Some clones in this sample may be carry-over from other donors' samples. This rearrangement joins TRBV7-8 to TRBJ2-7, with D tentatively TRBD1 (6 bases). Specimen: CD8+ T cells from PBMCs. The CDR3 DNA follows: TGTGCCAGCAGCTTTCCGGGACACCCGGTTATCGAGCAGTACTTC. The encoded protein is CASSFPGHPVIEQYF. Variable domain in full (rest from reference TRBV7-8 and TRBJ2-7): GAGVSQSPRYKVAKRGQDVALRCDPISGHVSLFWYQQALGQGPEFLTYFQNEAQLDKSGLPSDRFFAERPEGSVSTLKIQRTQQEDSAVYLCASSFPGHPVIEQYFGPGTRLTVT.